This T cell receptor beta chain was sequenced in a study of T cells in Graves' hyperthyroidism and ophthalmopathy. On the study more broadly: Peripheral blood sampling occurred at initial diagnosis, before any treatment.

To note about this clonotype: One base away lies a much larger clone, so this may be a sequencing read error.

Hyperthyroidism in the patients, aged 18 to 65, was newly diagnosed and under 2 months in duration. Looked up from germline, CDR1 is SGHRS and CDR2 is YFSETQ. CDR3 size: 14 residues. TCR beta CDR3 sequences were amplified from RNA transcripts. RT-PCR in the first round (using the HTBI primer set) targeted the TCR CDR3. In TCRdb, the multiplex PCR reads were re-called with MiXCR into one record per CDR3 protein. This table holds a few hundred thousand distinct CDR3 sequences, less than 25% found once. The chain couples TRBV5-1 to TRBJ2-5; D may correspond to TRBD1 or TRBD2 (5 bases each). Source material: blood. The TCR originated in a man between 18 and 35 years old with Graves' hyperthyroidism. As DNA, the CDR3 is TGCGCCGGCAGCTTGGTTCCAGGGACAGAGACCCAGTACTTC. This sequence encodes CAGSLVPGTETQYF. Looking up the rest from reference TRBV5-1 and TRBJ2-5 gives the full variable domain: KAGVTQTPRYLIKTRGQQVTLSCSPISGHRSVSWYQQTPGQGLQFLFEYFSETQRNKGNFPGRFSGRQFSNSRSEMNVSTLELGDSALYLCAGSLVPGTETQYFGPGTRLLVL.